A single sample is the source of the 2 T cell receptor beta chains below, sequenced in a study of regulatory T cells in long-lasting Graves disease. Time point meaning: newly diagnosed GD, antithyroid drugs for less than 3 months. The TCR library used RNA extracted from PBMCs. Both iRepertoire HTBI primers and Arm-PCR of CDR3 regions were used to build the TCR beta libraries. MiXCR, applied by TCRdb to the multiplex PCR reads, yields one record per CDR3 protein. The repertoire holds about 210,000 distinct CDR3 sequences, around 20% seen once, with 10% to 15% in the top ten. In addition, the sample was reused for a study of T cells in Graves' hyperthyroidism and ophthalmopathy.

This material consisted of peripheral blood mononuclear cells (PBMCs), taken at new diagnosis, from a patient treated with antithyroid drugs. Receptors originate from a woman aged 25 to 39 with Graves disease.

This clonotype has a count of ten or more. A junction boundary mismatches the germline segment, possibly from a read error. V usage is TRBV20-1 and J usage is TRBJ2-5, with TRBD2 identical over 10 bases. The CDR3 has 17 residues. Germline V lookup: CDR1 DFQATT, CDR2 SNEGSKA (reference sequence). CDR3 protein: CSARVLLAGRGQETQYF. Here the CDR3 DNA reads TGCAGTGCCAGAGTGTTACTAGCGGGGAGAGGGCAAGAGACCCAGTACTTC.

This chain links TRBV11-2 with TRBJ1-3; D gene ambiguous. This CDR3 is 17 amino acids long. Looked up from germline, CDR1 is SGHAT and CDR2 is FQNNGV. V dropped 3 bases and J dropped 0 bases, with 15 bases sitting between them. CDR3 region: CASSFPEYTFSGNTIYF. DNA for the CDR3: TGTGCCAGCAGCTTTCCCGAATACACCTTCTCTGGAAACACCATATATTTT.